This TCR beta chain was captured in a study of T cell changes during pregnancy in multiple sclerosis. With V trimmed by 8 bases and J by 4 bases, 9 bases remained unmatched. Germline V gene sequence: CDR1 SGHTA, CDR2 FQGNSA. The CDR3 extends over 15 amino acids. TCRdb keeps only in-frame clones here, not all; method: immunoSEQ multiplex PCR. The data contain some 70,000 clones, 85% to 95% of them seen just once; the ten biggest clones take up 2.5% to 3.5%. Sequencing was performed on CD8+ T cells from peripheral blood mononuclear cells, taken in the third trimester of pregnancy. The sequence was collected from a female donor in good health, enrolled as a control in a pregnancy study. The rearrangement joins TRBV7-2 to TRBJ2-2, with 8 bases aligning to TRBD1. This CDR3 reads CASFGTGRFTGELFF. The CDR3 DNA reads TGTGCCAGCTTTGGGACAGGAAGATTCACCGGGGAGCTGTTTTTT.